Presented here are 10 T cell receptor beta chains from one specimen sequenced in a study of tissue T cells after allogeneic stem cell transplantation. Produced via immunoSEQ multiplex PCR; TCRdb's table is partial and in-frame only. The sample carries approximately 7,100 clones, roughly a third recorded once. The sample's time point: mouse harvest day 14 after allogeneic transplant. Mouse grafts combined 10^7 T-cell-depleted bone marrow cells with 10^6 splenic CD5+ T cells. The specimen sequenced was skin. The receptors stem from a female BALB/c mouse given C57BL/6 T cells with graft-versus-host disease after an allogeneic hematopoietic cell transplant.

With regard to this clone: Gene names and germline match the mouse. The CDR3 end is not reached by the read, which stops 1 residue before it; the germline J gene fills it in. V and J are TRBV26 and TRBJ2-5, with D perhaps TRBD2 (6 bases). Per the germline V gene, CDR1 is KGHPV and CDR2 is FQNQEV (reference sequence). Trimming took off 3 bases at V and 6 bases at J, with 10 bases between the two ends. The CDR3 is made up of 13 amino acids. The DNA read from the CDR3 is TGTGCCAGCAGTCTTGGGGGAGGGGACACCCAGTAC. This gives the protein CASSLGGGDTQY. The entire CDR3 is CASSLGGGDTQYF.

This clone rates as medium-sized. Gene names refer to mouse genes. From the germline J gene comes the end of the CDR3, since the read stops 1 residue before it. The chain recombines TRBV26 with TRBJ2-1, with TRBD2 matching over 11 bases. This CDR3 has 15 residues. V shed 6 bases and J 3 bases; nucleotides not matched to a gene: 4. Germline CDR1 and CDR2: KGHPV and FQNQEV (reference sequence). The CDR3 here is CASSPDWGVYAEQFF. The sequenced part of the CDR3 DNA is TGTGCCAGCAGCCCGGACTGGGGGGTCTATGCTGAGCAGTTC.

Comment on this clone: Gene names and germline match the mouse. The CDR3 extends 1 residue past the end of the read, so its final part is completed from the germline J gene. The V and J genes are TRBV26 and TRBJ2-4; D might be TRBD1 (5 bases). The CDR3 is 14 amino acids. The V gene's germline CDR1 is KGHPV and CDR2 FQNQEV (reference sequence). The V end was cut by 4 bases, the J end by 1 base, with 9 bases between. The CDR3 here is CASSPRVGQNTLYF. The covered CDR3 bases are TGTGCCAGCAGTCCCAGGGTGGGTCAAAACACCTTGTAC. Drawing the rest from reference TRBV26 and TRBJ2-4, the complete variable domain is NSKVIQTPRYLVKGQGQKAKMRCIPEKGHPVVFWYQQNKNNEFKFLINFQNQEVLQQIDMTEKRFSAECPSNSPCSLEIQSSEAGDSALYLCASSPRVGQNTLYFGAGTRLSVL.

As regards this clone: Gene names and germline match the mouse. The sequenced fragment ends 1 residue before the CDR3 boundary, so the rest is inferred from the germline J gene. Other DNA sequences from this sample encode an identical CDR3 as well. The chain employs TRBV26 and TRBJ2-5; D is unclear. The CDR3 length is 14 residues. Trimming cost V 0 bases and J 0 bases, with 4 bases left between them. Germline V CDR1 and CDR2: KGHPV, FQNQEV (reference sequence). The sequenced CDR3 bases are TGTGCCAGCAGTCTGTCCATTAACCAAGACACCCAGTAC. It codes for CASSLSINQDTQY. The entire CDR3 sequence reads CASSLSINQDTQYF.

A word on this clone: Gene names are mouse gene names. The CDR3 is cut off 1 residue early in the read; its end comes from the germline J gene. The rearrangement uses TRBV19 and TRBJ2-3; tentative D call: TRBD1 (5 bases). V lost 3 bases to trimming and J lost 1 base, with 12 bases between them. The CDR3 spans 15 residues. The germline gives CDR1 FNHDT, CDR2 SITEND (reference sequence). The CDR3 region is CASSTKTEGAETLYF. CDR3 bases read: TGTGCCAGCAGTACAAAGACAGAGGGTGCAGAAACGCTGTAT.

Notes on this clone: Mouse germline and gene names are used. Coverage ceases 1 residue before the CDR3 finishes, and the germline J gene fills in the end. The V gene is TRBV3, the J gene TRBJ2-3; 8 positions match TRBD2. Looked up from germline, CDR1 is SNHLY and CDR2 is FYNGKV (reference sequence). The CDR3 covers 15 residues. Trimming removed 3 bases from V and 0 bases from J; junction bases left unmatched: 2. The CDR3 sequence is CASSLDWVSAETLYF. The DNA read from the CDR3 is TGTGCCAGCAGCTTGGACTGGGTTAGTGCAGAAACGCTGTAT.

In regard to this clone: Genes and germline come from the mouse. Read data end 1 residue before the CDR3 end; the end is taken from the germline J gene. V usage is TRBV26 and J usage is TRBJ1-2; D not resolved. This CDR3 comprises 13 residues. The V end lost 2 bases, the J end lost 0 bases, and 4 bases lay between the germline ends. Germline-derived CDR1 and CDR2 are KGHPV and FQNQEV (reference sequence). Partial CDR3 DNA: TGTGCCAGCAGTCTGGCAGCAAACTCCGACTACACC. Protein product: CASSLAANSDYT. From start to end, the CDR3 is CASSLAANSDYTF. Full variable domain (remainder filled in from reference TRBV26 and TRBJ1-2): NSKVIQTPRYLVKGQGQKAKMRCIPEKGHPVVFWYQQNKNNEFKFLINFQNQEVLQQIDMTEKRFSAECPSNSPCSLEIQSSEAGDSALYLCASSLAANSDYTFGSGTRLLVI.

On this clone: Gene names are mouse gene names. The read ends 1 residue before the CDR3 terminus; that terminus is restored from the germline J gene. The chain is built from TRBV3 and TRBJ2-2; TRBD1 aligns across 7 bases. Per germline, CDR1 SNHLY and CDR2 FYNGKV (reference sequence). The J segment lost 1 base and the V segment lost 4 bases, leaving 3 bases of the junction unmatched. This CDR3 is built from 15 residues. The sequenced CDR3 bases are TGTGCCAGCAGCTCCCGACAGGGAAACACCGGGCAGCTCTAC. Amino acids: CASSSRQGNTGQLY. The CDR3, in full, reads CASSSRQGNTGQLYF.

Worth noting for this clone: Any gene name here is a mouse gene name. The read ends 1 residue shy of where the CDR3 ends; the end is completed using the germline J gene. The V and J genes are TRBV1 and TRBJ1-1, with D unresolved. The ends were cut back, 1 base at V and 1 base at J, with 4 bases in the middle. The CDR3 length is 13 residues. CDR1 NSQYPW and CDR2 LRSPGD come from the germline V gene (reference sequence). CDR3 bases read: TGCACCTGCAGTGCAGGACAAAACACAGAAGTCTTC. Its translation is CTCSAGQNTEVF. The full CDR3 protein is CTCSAGQNTEVFF.

For this clone: All gene names here are mouse names. The read terminates 1 residue ahead of where the CDR3 ends, so the germline J gene completes it. The chain has TRBV19 and TRBJ2-4; D ambiguous. V lost 2 bases to trimming and J lost 0 bases, with 4 bases between them. The CDR3 consists of 13 residues. Looked up from germline, CDR1 is FNHDT and CDR2 is SITEND (reference sequence). The sequenced part of the CDR3 DNA is TGTGCCAGCAGTATGGGGAGTCAAAACACCTTGTAC. This gives the protein CASSMGSQNTLY. In full, the CDR3 reads CASSMGSQNTLYF.